This record concerns one T cell receptor (beta chain) sequence. These data come from a study of cytomegalovirus exposure and HLA in healthy donors. The validation cohort, a group of under 150 subjects, included the donors and was separate from the roughly 670-subject first cohort. The table came from immunoSEQ multiplex PCR; TCRdb's copy has only in-frame clones and leaves some out. The table includes some 56,000 clones, approximately 92% detected once. Material for sequencing was PBMCs. This TCR was recovered from a man between 18 and 35 years old in good health and CMV-seronegative.

The DNA for the CDR3 is TGCGCCAGCAGCCATACGACAGGGGGCACTGAAGCTTTCTTT. Translating gives CASSHTTGGTEAFF. The rearrangement joins TRBV4-3 to TRBJ1-1; 9 nucleotides match TRBD1. This CDR3 contains 14 residues. Germline V CDR1 and CDR2: LGHNA, YSLEER. V was clipped by 3 bases and J by 4 bases; unmatched bases: 3.